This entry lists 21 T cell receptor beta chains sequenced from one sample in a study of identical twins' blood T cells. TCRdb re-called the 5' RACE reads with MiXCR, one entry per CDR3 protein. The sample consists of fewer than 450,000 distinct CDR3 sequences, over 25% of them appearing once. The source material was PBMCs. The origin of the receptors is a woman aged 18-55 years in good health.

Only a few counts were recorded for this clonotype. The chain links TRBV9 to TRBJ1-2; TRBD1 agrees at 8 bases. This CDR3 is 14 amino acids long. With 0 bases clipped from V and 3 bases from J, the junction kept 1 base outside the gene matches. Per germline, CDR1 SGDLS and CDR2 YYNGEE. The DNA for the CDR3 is TGTGCCAGCAGCGTAGGGGGACAGGACTATGGCTACACCTTC. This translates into CASSVGGQDYGYTF.

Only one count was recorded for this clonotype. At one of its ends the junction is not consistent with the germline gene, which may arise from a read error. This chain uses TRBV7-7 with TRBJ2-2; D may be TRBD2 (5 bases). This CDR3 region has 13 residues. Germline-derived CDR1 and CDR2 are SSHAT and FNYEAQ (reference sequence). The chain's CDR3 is CASSLGPTGELFF. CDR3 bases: TGCGCTAGCAGCTTAGGGCCAACCGGGGAGCTGTTTTTT.

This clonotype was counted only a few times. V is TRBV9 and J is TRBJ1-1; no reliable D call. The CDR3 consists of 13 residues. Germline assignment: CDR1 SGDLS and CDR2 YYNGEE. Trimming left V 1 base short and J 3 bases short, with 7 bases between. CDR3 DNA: TGTGCCAGCAGCGTACGATACGACACTGAAGCTTTCTTT. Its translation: CASSVRYDTEAFF.

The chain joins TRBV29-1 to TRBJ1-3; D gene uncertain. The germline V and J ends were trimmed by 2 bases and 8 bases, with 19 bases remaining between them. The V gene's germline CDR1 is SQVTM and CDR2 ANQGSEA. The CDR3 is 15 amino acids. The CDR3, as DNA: TGCAGCGTTGAATCAGTGCGAGGCGGAGGAGACACCATATATTTT. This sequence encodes CSVESVRGGGDTIYF. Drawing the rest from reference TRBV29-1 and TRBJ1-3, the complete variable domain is SAVISQKPSRDICQRGTSLTIQCQVDSQVTMMFWYRQQPGQSLTLIATANQGSEATYESGFVIDKFPISRPNLTFSTLTVSNMSPEDSSIYLCSVESVRGGGDTIYFGEGSWLTVV.

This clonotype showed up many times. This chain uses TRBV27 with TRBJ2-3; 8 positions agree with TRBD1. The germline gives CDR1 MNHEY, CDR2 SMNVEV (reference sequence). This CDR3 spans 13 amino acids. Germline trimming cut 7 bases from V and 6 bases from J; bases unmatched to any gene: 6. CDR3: CASTPTGVDTQYF. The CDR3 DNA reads TGTGCCAGCACCCCGACAGGGGTCGATACGCAGTATTTT.

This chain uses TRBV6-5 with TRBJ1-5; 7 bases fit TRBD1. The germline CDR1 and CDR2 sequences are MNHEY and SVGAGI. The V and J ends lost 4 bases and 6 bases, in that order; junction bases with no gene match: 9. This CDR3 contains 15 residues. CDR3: CASSSGGAGGQPQHF. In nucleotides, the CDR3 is TGTGCCAGCAGTTCAGGGGGGGCAGGCGGTCAGCCCCAGCATTTT.

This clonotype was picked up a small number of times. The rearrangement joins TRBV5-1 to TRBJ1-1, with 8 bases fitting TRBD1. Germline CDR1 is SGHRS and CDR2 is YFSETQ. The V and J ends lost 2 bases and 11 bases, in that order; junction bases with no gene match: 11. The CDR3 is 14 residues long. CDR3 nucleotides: TGCGCCAGCAGCTTTAAACAGGGGGTTACAGCGGCTTTCTTT. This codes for CASSFKQGVTAAFF. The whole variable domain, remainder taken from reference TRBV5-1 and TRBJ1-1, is KAGVTQTPRYLIKTRGQQVTLSCSPISGHRSVSWYQQTPGQGLQFLFEYFSETQRNKGNFPGRFSGRQFSNSRSEMNVSTLELGDSALYLCASSFKQGVTAAFFGQGTRLTVV.

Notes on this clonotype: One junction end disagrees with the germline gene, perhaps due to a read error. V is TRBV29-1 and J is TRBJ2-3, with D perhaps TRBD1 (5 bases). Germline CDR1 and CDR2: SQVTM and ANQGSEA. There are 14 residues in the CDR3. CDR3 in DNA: TGCAGCATCATGGCCGTTTTTTCTACAGGTACGCAGTATTTT. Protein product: CSIMAVFSTGTQYF.

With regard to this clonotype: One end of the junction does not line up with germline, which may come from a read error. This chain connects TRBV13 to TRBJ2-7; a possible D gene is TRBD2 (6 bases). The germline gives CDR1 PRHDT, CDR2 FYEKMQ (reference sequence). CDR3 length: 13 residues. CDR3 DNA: TGTGCCAGCAGCACCCGACTAGAGTACGGGCAGTACTTC. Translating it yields CASSTRLEYGQYF.

The DNA for the CDR3 is TGCAGTGCTAGTAAGCGCGGACTAGGTGAAGCTTTCTTT. Translation gives CSASKRGLGEAFF. The chain couples TRBV20-1 to TRBJ1-1; D not resolved. This CDR3 is built from 13 residues. With 3 bases removed from V and 7 bases from J, the gap between germline ends came to 15 bases. Germline V gene data show CDR1 as DFQATT and CDR2 as SNEGSKA (reference sequence).

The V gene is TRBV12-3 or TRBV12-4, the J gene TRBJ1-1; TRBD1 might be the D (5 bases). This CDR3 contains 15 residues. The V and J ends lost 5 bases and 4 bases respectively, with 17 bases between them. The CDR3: CASSPPQGESTEAFF. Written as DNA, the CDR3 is TGTGCCAGCAGTCCTCCCCAGGGTGAGTCCACTGAAGCTTTCTTT.

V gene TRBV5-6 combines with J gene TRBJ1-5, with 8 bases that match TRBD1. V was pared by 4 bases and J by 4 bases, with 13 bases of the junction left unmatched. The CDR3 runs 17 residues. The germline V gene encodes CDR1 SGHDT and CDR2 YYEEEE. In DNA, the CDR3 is TGTGCCAGCAGCCTGTTGGGACAGGCCCCGTTAAATCAGCCCCAGCATTTT. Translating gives CASSLLGQAPLNQPQHF.

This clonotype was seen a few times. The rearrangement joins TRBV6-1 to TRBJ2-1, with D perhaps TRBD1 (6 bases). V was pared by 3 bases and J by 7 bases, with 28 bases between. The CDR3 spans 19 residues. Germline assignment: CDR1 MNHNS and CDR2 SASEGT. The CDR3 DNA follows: TGTGCCAGCAGTGAGGTCCAGACTCCAGGGGCCCTTTCTGGGAATGAGCAGTTCTTC. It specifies CASSEVQTPGALSGNEQFF.

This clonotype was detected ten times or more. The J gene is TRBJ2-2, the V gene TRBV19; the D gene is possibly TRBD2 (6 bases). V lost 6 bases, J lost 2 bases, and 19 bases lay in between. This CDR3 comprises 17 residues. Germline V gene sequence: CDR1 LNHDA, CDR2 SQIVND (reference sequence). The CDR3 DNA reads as TGTGCCAGTAGACCGCGACCGGGGGACGGAAACACCGGGGAGCTGTTTTTT. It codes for CASRPRPGDGNTGELFF.

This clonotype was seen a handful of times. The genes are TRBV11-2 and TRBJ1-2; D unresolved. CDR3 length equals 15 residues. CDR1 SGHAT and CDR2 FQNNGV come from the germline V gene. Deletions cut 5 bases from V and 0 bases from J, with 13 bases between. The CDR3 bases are TGTGCCAGCAGCCCGACGGTTCGTGCTAACTATGGCTACACCTTC. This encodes CASSPTVRANYGYTF.

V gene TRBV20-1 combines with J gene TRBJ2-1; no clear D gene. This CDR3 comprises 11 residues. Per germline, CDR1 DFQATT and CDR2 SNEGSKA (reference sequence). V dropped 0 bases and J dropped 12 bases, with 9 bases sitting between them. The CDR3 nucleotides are TGCAGTGCTAGAGATCCACTCAGGCAGTTCTTC. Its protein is CSARDPLRQFF.

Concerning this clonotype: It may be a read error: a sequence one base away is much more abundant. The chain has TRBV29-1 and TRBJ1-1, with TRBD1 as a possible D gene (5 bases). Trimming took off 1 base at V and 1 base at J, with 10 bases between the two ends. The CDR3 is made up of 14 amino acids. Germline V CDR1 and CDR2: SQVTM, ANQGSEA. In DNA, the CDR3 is TGCAGCGTTGAAGTTTGGACATGGAACACTGAAGCTTTCTTT. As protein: CSVEVWTWNTEAFF.

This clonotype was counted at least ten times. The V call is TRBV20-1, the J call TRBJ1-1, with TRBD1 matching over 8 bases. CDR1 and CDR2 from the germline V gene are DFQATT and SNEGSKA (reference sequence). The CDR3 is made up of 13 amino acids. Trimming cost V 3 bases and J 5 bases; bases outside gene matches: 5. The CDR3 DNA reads TGCAGTGCTAGCCAGGGGGCAGGTACTGAAGCTTTCTTT. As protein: CSASQGAGTEAFF.

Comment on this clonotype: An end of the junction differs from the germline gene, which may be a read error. The CDR3 coding sequence is TGTGCCAGCGGTTACTCCGGGACAGGGACGACTGAAGCTTTCTTT. This gives the protein CASGYSGTGTTEAFF. The chain is built from TRBV6-5 and TRBJ1-1; 9 bases are shared with TRBD1. This CDR3 is built from 15 residues. From germline, CDR1 is MNHEY and CDR2 SVGAGI.

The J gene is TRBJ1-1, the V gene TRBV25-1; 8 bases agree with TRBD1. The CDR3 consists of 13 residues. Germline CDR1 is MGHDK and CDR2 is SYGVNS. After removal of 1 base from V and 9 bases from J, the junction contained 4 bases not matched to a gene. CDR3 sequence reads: CASSESGQEKAFF. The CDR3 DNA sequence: TGTGCCAGCAGTGAATCGGGACAGGAAAAAGCTTTCTTT.

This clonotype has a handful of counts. The CDR3 reads CASSLGPPNTGELFF. The DNA for the CDR3 is TGTGCCAGCAGCTTGGGACCGCCGAACACCGGGGAGCTGTTTTTT. The chain employs TRBV11-2 and TRBJ2-2; D might be TRBD1 or TRBD2, each matching 5 bases. The germline CDR1 and CDR2 sequences are SGHAT and FQNNGV. V was trimmed by 3 bases and J by 0 bases, leaving 8 bases between them. The CDR3 length is 15 residues.